This entry describes one TCR beta chain. This record belongs to a study of blood T cell repertoires in COVID-19. About the research overall: Spain, Italy and the United States supplied samples that represented acute and convalescent COVID-19.

Sequencing was performed with immunoSEQ multiplex PCR; in TCRdb, only in-frame clones are kept and a portion is missing. This sample has hundreds of thousands of clones, with more than 75% found just once. V dropped 3 bases and J dropped 6 bases, with 11 bases sitting between them. Germline V CDR1 and CDR2: MNHEY, SMNVEV (reference sequence). CDR3 length: 14 amino acids. The receptor comes from a woman in her fifties or sixties with COVID-19, enrolled during active disease. Sample: peripheral blood. The V gene is TRBV27, the J gene TRBJ2-2; perhaps TRBD2 as D (6 bases). The CDR3 here is CASSFGTVAGELFF. For the CDR3, the DNA is TGTGCCAGCAGTTTCGGGACTGTCGCCGGGGAGCTGTTTTTT.